This T cell receptor (beta chain) appears in the sequencing data of a study of cytotoxic CD8 clonotypes in ibrutinib-treated CLL. Turning to the study itself: After median roughly 70 months, approximately 14 stayed in remission, about twelve progressed; responses about 24 partial, 2 complete.

The germline V and J ends were trimmed by 6 bases and 4 bases, with 7 bases remaining between them. The CDR3 extends over 12 amino acids. In germline, CDR1 is SGHRS, CDR2 YFSETQ. Generated by immunoSEQ multiplex PCR, the TCRdb table keeps only in-frame clones and is missing some. The table has over 250,000 clones, around 77% seen once; the top ten hold roughly 5%. Regarding the study as a whole: Clonotypes that were public were uncommon, and they contracted or stayed stable on treatment. Age-matched healthy donor levels were exceeded by baseline clonality, which tracked circulating CD8+ T-cell counts. A rise in clonality was seen at ibrutinib response, and a fall back toward baseline was seen at progression.

A word on this clone: Antigen: not known.

The rearrangement uses TRBV5-1 and TRBJ1-4; D gene uncertain. This TCR came from a human donor with chronic lymphocytic leukemia. The sequencing here drew on PBMCs, taken at disease progression, from a patient treated with ibrutinib. CDR3 sequence (DNA): TGCGCCAGCACGGATTTTAATGAAAAACTGTTTTTT. It codes for CASTDFNEKLFF. Together with reference TRBV5-1 and TRBJ1-4, the CDR3 gives the full variable domain: KAGVTQTPRYLIKTRGQQVTLSCSPISGHRSVSWYQQTPGQGLQFLFEYFSETQRNKGNFPGRFSGRQFSNSRSEMNVSTLELGDSALYLCASTDFNEKLFFGSGTQLSVL.